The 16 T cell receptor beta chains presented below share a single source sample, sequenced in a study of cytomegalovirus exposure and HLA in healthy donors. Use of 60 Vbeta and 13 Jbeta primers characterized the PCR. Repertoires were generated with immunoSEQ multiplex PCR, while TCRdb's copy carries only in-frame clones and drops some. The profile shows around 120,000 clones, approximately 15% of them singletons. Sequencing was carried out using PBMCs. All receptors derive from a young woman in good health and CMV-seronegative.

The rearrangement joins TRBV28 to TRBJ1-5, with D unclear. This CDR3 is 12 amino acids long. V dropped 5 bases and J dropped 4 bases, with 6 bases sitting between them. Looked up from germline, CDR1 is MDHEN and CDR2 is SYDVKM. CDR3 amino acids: CASSLMNQPQHF. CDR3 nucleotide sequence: TGTGCCAGCAGTCTAATGAATCAGCCCCAGCATTTT.

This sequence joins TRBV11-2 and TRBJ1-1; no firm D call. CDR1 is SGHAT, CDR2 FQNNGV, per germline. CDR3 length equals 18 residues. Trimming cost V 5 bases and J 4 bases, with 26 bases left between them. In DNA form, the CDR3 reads TGTGCCAGCAGCAGGATATCGGGCTTATCATCCGGGAGCACTGAAGCTTTCTTT. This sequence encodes CASSRISGLSSGSTEAFF. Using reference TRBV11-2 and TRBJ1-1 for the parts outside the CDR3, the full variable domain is EAGVAQSPRYKIIEKRQSVAFWCNPISGHATLYWYQQILGQGPKLLIQFQNNGVVDDSQLPKDRFSAERLKGVDSTLKIQPAKLEDSAVYLCASSRISGLSSGSTEAFFGQGTRLTVV.

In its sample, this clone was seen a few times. The DNA of the CDR3 is TGTGCCAGCAGCCAATTGTCGTCGAACACTGAAGCTTTCTTT. Translating it yields CASSQLSSNTEAFF. The V gene is TRBV16, the J gene TRBJ1-1; the D is unclear. Between the trimmed V and J ends, which lost 1 base and 1 base, there was a span of 7 bases. The CDR3 spans 14 residues. Germline V gene sequence: CDR1 KGHSY, CDR2 FQNENV.

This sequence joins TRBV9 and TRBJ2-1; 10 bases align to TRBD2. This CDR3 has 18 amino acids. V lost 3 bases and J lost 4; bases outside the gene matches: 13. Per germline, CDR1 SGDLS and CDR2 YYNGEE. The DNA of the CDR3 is TGTGCCAGCAGCGCCCCTCCGCTCCCAGCGGGAGGGTACAATGAGCAGTTCTTC. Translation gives CASSAPPLPAGGYNEQFF.

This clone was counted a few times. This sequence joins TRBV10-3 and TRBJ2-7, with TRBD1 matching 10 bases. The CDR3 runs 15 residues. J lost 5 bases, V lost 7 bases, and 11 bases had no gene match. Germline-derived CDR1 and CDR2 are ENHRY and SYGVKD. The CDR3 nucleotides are TGTGCCATCACCGCGAGGGACAGGGGAGTCAACGAGCAGTACTTC. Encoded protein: CAITARDRGVNEQYF.

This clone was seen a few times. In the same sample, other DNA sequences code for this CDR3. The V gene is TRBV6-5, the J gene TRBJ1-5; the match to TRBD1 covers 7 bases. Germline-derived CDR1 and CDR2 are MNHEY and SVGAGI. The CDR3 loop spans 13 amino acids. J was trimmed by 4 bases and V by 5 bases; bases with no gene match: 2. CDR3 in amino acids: CASSPDRNQPQHF. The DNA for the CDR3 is TGTGCCAGCAGTCCGGACAGGAATCAGCCCCAGCATTTT.

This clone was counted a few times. The CDR3 sequence is CASNQGQLDYEQYF. In DNA, the CDR3 is TGTGCCAGTAACCAGGGACAGCTAGACTACGAGCAGTACTTC. This chain connects TRBV6-7 to TRBJ2-7; 7 nucleotides align to TRBD1. TRBV6-7 is flagged as an ORF with uncertain function. Losses at the gene ends were 9 bases for V and 3 bases for J; bases not matched to a gene: 11. This CDR3 is built from 14 residues.

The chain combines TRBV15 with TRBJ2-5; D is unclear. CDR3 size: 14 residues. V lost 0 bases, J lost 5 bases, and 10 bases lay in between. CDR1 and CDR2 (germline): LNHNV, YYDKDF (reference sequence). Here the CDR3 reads CATSRDREVETQYF. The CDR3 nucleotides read TGTGCCACCAGCAGAGATCGCGAAGTCGAGACCCAGTACTTC. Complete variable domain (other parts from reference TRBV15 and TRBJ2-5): DAMVIQNPRYQVTQFGKPVTLSCSQTLNHNVMYWYQQKSSQAPKLLFHYYDKDFNNEADTPDNFQSRRPNTSFCFLDIRSPGLGDTAMYLCATSRDREVETQYFGPGTRLLVL.

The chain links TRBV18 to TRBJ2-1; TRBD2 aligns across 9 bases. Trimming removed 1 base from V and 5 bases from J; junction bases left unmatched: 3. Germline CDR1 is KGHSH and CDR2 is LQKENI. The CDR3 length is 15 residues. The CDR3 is CASSPRGRVHNEQFF. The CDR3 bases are TGTGCCAGCTCACCACGCGGGAGGGTCCACAATGAGCAGTTCTTC.

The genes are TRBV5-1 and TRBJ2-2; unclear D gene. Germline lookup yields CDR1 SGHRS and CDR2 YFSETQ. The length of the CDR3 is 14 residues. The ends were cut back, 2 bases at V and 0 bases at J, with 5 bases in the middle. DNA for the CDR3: TGCGCCAGCAGCTTTCCTTCGAACACCGGGGAGCTGTTTTTT. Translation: CASSFPSNTGELFF.

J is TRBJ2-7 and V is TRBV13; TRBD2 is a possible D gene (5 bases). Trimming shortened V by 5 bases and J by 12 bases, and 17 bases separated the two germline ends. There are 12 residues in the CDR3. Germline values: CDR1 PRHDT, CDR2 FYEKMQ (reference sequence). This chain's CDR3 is CASSRHRGLGYF. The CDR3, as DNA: TGTGCCAGCAGCCGCCATCGCGGGTTAGGGTACTTC.

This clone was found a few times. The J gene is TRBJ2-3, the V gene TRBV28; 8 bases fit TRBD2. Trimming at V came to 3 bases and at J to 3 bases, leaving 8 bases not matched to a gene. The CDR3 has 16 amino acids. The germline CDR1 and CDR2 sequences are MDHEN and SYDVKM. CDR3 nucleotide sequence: TGTGCCAGCAGTTTGGTTGGGCGGGAGGTAACAGATACGCAGTATTTT. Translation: CASSLVGREVTDTQYF.

The CDR3 nucleotides are TGTGCCAGCAGCCAAGATCTTGCGGACGAGCAGTACTTC. Its translation is CASSQDLADEQYF. V gene TRBV4-2 combines with J gene TRBJ2-7; D is unresolved. The ends were cut back, 0 bases at V and 5 bases at J, with 8 bases in the middle. This CDR3 contains 13 residues. Germline values: CDR1 LGHNA, CDR2 YNFKEQ.

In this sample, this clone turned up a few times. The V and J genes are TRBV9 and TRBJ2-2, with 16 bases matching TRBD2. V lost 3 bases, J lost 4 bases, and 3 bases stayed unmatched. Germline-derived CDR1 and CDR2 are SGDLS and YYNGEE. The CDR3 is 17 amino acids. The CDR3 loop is CASSDGTSGRGTGELFF. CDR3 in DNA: TGTGCCAGCAGCGATGGGACTAGCGGGAGGGGCACCGGGGAGCTGTTTTTT.

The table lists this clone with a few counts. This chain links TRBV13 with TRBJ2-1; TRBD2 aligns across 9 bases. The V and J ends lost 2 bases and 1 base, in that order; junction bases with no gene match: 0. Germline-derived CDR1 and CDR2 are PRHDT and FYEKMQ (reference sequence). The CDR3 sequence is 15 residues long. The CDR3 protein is CASSLSGGSYNEQFF. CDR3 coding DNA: TGTGCCAGCAGCTTAAGCGGGGGGTCCTACAATGAGCAGTTCTTC.

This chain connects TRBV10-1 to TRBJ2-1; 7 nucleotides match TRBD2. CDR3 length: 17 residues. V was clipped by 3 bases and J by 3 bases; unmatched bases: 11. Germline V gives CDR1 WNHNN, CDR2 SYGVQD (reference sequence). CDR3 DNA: TGCGCCAGCAGTGAATCTTGGAGAGGGAGGGGCTACAATGAGCAGTTCTTC. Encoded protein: CASSESWRGRGYNEQFF.